A single sample gave rise to the 10 T cell receptor beta chains below, sequenced in a study of T cells in Graves' hyperthyroidism and ophthalmopathy. RNA transcripts served as the template for amplifying TCR beta CDR3 regions. The study used the HTBI primer set for a first-round RT-PCR of the TCR CDR3. Using its own MiXCR run on the multiplex PCR reads, TCRdb lists one record per CDR3 protein. The sample carries about 610,000 distinct CDR3 sequences, 46% recorded once. The sequenced material came from peripheral blood or thyroid tissue (not recorded which). The receptors come from a woman aged 18-35 years with Graves' hyperthyroidism.

This clonotype was observed many times. This chain connects TRBV29-1 to TRBJ2-3, with 10 bases fitting TRBD2. Germline CDR1 SQVTM, CDR2 ANQGSEA. The CDR3 is made up of 15 amino acids. V shed 4 bases and J 3 bases; nucleotides not matched to a gene: 7. Here the CDR3 DNA reads TGCAGCGTTGCTAGCACTAGCGGGACGACAGATACGCAGTATTTT. It is translated as CSVASTSGTTDTQYF.

The V gene is TRBV29-1, the J gene TRBJ1-5; no firm D call. CDR3 length equals 9 residues. The germline CDR1 and CDR2 sequences are SQVTM and ANQGSEA. V was trimmed by 3 bases and J by 9 bases, leaving 3 bases between them. The CDR3 loop reads CSVEWPQHF. The CDR3, as DNA: TGCAGCGTTGAGTGGCCCCAGCATTTT.

This clonotype was seen a few times. The rearrangement links TRBV7-8 to TRBJ2-3; D gene ambiguous. From germline, CDR1 is SGHVS and CDR2 FQNEAQ. Between the trimmed V and J ends, which lost 3 bases and 5 bases, there was a span of 18 bases. This CDR3 has 16 residues. CDR3: CASSFADQSMKDTQYF. In nucleotides, the CDR3 is TGTGCCAGCAGCTTCGCCGACCAAAGCATGAAAGATACGCAGTATTTT.

This chain connects TRBV7-9 to TRBJ1-2; D may be TRBD1 (6 bases). The CDR3 is made up of 16 amino acids. CDR1 is SEHNR and CDR2 is FQNEAQ in the germline V gene (reference sequence). Trimming stripped 1 base from V and 1 base from J, with 13 bases between. The CDR3 DNA follows: TGTGCCAGCAGCTTAGTCGGGGGGCCCTATAACTATGGCTACACCTTC. This translates into CASSLVGGPYNYGYTF. Variable domain in full (rest from reference TRBV7-9 and TRBJ1-2): DTGVSQNPRHKITKRGQNVTFRCDPISEHNRLYWYRQTLGQGPEFLTYFQNEAQLEKSRLLSDRFSAERPKGSFSTLEIQRTEQGDSAMYLCASSLVGGPYNYGYTFGSGTRLTVV.

In its sample, this clonotype was seen many times. The chain links TRBV7-8 to TRBJ2-5; TRBD1 matches 7 bases. J gave up 3 bases and V 5 bases, and 6 bases lay outside the gene matches. CDR1 SGHVS and CDR2 FQNEAQ come from the germline V gene. The CDR3 is made up of 14 amino acids. The CDR3 nucleotides are TGTGCCAGCAGCCTCGACAGGGAAGAAGAGACCCAGTACTTC. Translation: CASSLDREEETQYF. Looking up the rest from reference TRBV7-8 and TRBJ2-5 gives the full variable domain: GAGVSQSPRYKVAKRGQDVALRCDPISGHVSLFWYQQALGQGPEFLTYFQNEAQLDKSGLPSDRFFAERPEGSVSTLKIQRTQQEDSAVYLCASSLDREEETQYFGPGTRLLVL.

Details on this clonotype: A much larger clonotype is one base distant, so this may be a read error. The V gene is TRBV6-5, the J gene TRBJ2-7; TRBD1 matches 7 bases. The CDR3 spans 13 residues. CDR1 MNHEY and CDR2 SVGAGI come from the germline V gene. In DNA form, the CDR3 reads TGTGCCGGCAGTTACGACAGGGCCCACGAGCAGTACTTC. It encodes CAGSYDRAHEQYF.

This clonotype was counted only a few times. The chain uses TRBV6-2 or TRBV6-3 and TRBJ1-5, with D hard to call. From germline, CDR1 is MNHEY and CDR2 SVGEGT. V lost 0 bases and J lost 0, with 6 bases in between. The CDR3 spans 15 residues. DNA of the CDR3: TGTGCCAGCAGTTACTCCGGCGGTAGCAATCAGCCCCAGCATTTT. It yields the protein CASSYSGGSNQPQHF.

This clonotype showed up just a few times. The chain has TRBV11-2 and TRBJ2-7; 12 bases match TRBD2. In germline, CDR1 is SGHAT, CDR2 FQNNGV. The CDR3 length is 17 residues. Trimming cost V 3 bases and J 1 base; bases outside gene matches: 7. CDR3 sequence: CASSFPRTSGKSYEQYF. CDR3 DNA: TGTGCCAGCAGCTTCCCCCGGACTAGCGGGAAATCCTACGAGCAGTACTTC. Together with reference TRBV11-2 and TRBJ2-7, the CDR3 gives the full variable domain: EAGVAQSPRYKIIEKRQSVAFWCNPISGHATLYWYQQILGQGPKLLIQFQNNGVVDDSQLPKDRFSAERLKGVDSTLKIQPAKLEDSAVYLCASSFPRTSGKSYEQYFGPGTRLTVT.

This clonotype was seen ten or more times. This sequence joins TRBV7-6 and TRBJ1-4; D is unresolved. The CDR3 covers 13 residues. Germline V gene sequence: CDR1 SGHVS, CDR2 FNYEAQ. Trimming left V 0 bases short and J 6 bases short, with 5 bases between. CDR3 nucleotide sequence: TGTGCCAGCAGCTTAGCATTTTATGAAAAACTGTTTTTT. Translating gives CASSLAFYEKLFF.

The V and J genes are TRBV7-3 and TRBJ2-1; D gene uncertain. V lost 1 base to trimming and J lost 7 bases, with 14 bases between them. Germline-derived CDR1 and CDR2 are SGHTA and FQGTGA. This CDR3 spans 15 amino acids. Written as DNA, the CDR3 is TGTGCCAGCAGCTTAAGGGCCAACCCTAGGAATGAGCAGTTCTTC. This encodes CASSLRANPRNEQFF.